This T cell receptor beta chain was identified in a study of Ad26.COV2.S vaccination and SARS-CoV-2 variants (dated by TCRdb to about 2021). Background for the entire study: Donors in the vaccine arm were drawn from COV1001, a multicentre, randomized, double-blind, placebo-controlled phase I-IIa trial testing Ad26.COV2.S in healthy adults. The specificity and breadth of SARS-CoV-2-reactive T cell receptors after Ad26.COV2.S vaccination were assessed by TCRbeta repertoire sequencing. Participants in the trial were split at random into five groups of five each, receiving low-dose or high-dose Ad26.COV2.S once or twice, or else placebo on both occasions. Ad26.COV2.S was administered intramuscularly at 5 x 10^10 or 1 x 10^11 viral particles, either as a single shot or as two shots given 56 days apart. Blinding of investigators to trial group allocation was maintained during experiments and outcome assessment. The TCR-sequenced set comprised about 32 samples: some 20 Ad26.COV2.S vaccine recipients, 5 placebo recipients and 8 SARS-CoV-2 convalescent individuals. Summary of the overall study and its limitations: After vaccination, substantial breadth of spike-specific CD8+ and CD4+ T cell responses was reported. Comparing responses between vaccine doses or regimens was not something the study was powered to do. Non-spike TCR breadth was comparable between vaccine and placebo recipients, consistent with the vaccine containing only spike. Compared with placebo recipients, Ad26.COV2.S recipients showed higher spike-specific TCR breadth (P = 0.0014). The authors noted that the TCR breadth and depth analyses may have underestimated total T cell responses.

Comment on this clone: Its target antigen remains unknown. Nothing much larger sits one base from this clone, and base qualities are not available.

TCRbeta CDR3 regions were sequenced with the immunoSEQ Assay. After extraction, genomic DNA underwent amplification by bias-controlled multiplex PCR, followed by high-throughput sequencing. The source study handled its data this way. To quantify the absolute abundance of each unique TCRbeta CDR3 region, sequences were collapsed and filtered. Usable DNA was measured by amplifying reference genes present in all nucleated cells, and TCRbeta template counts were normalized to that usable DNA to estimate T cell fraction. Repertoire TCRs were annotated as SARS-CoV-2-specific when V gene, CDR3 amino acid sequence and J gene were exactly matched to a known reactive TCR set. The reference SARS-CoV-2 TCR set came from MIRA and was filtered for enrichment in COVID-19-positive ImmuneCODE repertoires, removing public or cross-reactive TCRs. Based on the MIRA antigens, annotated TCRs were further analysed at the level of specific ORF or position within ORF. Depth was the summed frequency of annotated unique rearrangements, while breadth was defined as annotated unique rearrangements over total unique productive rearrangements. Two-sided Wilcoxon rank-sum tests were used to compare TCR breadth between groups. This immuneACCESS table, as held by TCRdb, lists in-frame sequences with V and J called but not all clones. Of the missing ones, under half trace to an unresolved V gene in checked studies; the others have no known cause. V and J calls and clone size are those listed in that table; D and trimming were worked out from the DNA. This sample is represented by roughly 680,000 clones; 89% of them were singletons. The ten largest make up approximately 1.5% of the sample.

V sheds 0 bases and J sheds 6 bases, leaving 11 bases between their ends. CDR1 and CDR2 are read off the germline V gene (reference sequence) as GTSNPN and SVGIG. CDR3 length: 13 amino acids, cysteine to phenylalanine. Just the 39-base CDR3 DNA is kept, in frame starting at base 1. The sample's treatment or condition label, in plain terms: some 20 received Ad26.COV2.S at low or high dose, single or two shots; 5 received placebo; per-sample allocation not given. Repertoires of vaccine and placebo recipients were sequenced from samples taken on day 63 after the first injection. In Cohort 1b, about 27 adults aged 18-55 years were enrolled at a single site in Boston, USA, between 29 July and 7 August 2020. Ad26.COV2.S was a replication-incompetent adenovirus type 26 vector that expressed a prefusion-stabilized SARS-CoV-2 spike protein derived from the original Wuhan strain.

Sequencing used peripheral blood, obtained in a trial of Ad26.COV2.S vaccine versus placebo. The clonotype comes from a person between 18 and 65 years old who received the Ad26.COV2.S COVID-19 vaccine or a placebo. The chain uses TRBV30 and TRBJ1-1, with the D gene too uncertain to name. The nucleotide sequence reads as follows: TGTGCCTGGAGTGTAGTGCCACGTCCTGAAGCTTTCTTT. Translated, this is CAWSVVPRPEAFF.